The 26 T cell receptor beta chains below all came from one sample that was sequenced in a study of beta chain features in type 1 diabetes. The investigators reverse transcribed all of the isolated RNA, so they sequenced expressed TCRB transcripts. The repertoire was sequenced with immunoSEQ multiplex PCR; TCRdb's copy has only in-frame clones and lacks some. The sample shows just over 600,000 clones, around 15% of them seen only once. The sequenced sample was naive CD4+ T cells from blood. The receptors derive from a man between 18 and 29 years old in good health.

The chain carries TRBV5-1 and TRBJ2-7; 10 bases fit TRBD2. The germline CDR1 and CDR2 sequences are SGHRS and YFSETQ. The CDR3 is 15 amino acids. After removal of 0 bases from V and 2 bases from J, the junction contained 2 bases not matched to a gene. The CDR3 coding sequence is TGCGCCAGCAGCTTGGTAGCGGGAGGAACCTACGAGCAGTACTTC. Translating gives CASSLVAGGTYEQYF.

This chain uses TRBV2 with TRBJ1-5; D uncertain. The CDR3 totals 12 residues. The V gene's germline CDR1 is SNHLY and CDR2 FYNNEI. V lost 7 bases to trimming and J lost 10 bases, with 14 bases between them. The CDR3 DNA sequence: TGTGCCAGCAATTCCGACTCTCGTCCCCAGCATTTT. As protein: CASNSDSRPQHF.

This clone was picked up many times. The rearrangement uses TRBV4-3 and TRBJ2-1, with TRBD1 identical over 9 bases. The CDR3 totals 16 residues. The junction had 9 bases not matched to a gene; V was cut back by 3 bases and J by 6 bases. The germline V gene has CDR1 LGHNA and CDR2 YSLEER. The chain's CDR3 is CASSQATGQGRNEQFF. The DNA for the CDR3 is TGCGCCAGCAGCCAGGCAACGGGACAGGGTCGCAATGAGCAGTTCTTC.

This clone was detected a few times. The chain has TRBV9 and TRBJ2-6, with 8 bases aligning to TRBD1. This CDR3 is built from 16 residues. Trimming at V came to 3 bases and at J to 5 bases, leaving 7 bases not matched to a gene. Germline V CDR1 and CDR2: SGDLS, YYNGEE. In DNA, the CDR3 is TGTGCCAGCAGCGGACGACAGGGGATCTGGGCCAACGTCCTGACTTTC. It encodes CASSGRQGIWANVLTF. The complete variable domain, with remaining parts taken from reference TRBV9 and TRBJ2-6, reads DSGVTQTPKHLITATGQRVTLRCSPRSGDLSVYWYQQSLDQGLQFLIQYYNGEERAKGNILERFSAQQFPDLHSELNLSSLELGDSALYFCASSGRQGIWANVLTFGAGSRLTVL.

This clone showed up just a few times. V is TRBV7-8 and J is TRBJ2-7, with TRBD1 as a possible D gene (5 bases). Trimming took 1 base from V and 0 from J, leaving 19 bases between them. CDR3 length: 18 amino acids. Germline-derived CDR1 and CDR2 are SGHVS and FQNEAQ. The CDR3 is CASSLGYRTGKTSYEQYF. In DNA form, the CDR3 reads TGTGCCAGCAGCTTAGGTTACAGAACAGGAAAAACCTCCTACGAGCAGTACTTC. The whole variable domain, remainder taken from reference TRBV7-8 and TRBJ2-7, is GAGVSQSPRYKVAKRGQDVALRCDPISGHVSLFWYQQALGQGPEFLTYFQNEAQLDKSGLPSDRFFAERPEGSVSTLKIQRTQQEDSAVYLCASSLGYRTGKTSYEQYFGPGTRLTVT.

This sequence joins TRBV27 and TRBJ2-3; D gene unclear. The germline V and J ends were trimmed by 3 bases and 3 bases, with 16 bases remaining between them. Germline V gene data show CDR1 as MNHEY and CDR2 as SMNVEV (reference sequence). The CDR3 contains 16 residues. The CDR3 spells CASSFSAAQRTDTQYF. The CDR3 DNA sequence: TGTGCCAGCAGTTTCTCCGCAGCCCAGAGGACAGATACGCAGTATTTT.

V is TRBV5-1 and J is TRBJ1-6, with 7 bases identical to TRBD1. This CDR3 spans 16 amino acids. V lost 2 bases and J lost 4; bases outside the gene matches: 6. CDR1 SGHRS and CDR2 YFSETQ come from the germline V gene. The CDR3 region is CASSLTGAKYNSPLHF. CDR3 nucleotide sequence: TGCGCCAGCAGCTTAACAGGGGCCAAGTATAATTCACCCCTCCACTTT.

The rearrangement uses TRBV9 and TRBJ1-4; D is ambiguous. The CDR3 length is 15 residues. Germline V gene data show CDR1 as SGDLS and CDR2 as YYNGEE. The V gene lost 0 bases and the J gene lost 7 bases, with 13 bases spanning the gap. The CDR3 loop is CASSVGLGFLEKLFF. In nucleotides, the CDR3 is TGTGCCAGCAGCGTAGGTCTGGGCTTCCTTGAAAAACTGTTTTTT. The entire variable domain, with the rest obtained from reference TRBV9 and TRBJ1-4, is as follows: DSGVTQTPKHLITATGQRVTLRCSPRSGDLSVYWYQQSLDQGLQFLIQYYNGEERAKGNILERFSAQQFPDLHSELNLSSLELGDSALYFCASSVGLGFLEKLFFGSGTQLSVL.

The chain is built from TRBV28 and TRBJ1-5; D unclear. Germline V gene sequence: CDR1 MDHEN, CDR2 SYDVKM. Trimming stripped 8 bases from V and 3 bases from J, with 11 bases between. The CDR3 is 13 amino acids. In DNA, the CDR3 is TGTGCCAGCTACTCTCTGACCAATCAGCCCCAGCATTTT. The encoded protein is CASYSLTNQPQHF.

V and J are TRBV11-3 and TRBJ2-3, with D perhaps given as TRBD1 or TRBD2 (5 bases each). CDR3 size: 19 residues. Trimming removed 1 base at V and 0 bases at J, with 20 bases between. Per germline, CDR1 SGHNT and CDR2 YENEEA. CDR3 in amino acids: CASSLGLGIMGESTDTQYF. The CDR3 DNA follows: TGTGCCAGCAGCTTAGGACTGGGTATTATGGGGGAAAGCACAGATACGCAGTATTTT. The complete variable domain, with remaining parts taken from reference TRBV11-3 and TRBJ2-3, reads EAGVVQSPRYKIIEKKQPVAFWCNPISGHNTLYWYLQNLGQGPELLIRYENEEAVDDSQLPKDRFSAERLKGVDSTLKIQPAELGDSAVYLCASSLGLGIMGESTDTQYFGPGTRLTVL.

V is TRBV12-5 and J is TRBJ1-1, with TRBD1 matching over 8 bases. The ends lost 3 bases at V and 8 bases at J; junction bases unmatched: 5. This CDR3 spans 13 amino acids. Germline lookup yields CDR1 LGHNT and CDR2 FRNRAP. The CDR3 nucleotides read TGTGCTAGTGGTTTTCAGACAGGGGACGAAGCTTTCTTT. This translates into CASGFQTGDEAFF.

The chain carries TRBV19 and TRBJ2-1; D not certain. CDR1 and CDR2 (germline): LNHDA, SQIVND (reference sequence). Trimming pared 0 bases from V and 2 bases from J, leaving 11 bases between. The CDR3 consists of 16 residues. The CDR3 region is CASSIEVNRPYNEQFF. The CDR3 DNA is TGTGCCAGTAGTATAGAGGTTAATCGGCCCTACAATGAGCAGTTCTTC.

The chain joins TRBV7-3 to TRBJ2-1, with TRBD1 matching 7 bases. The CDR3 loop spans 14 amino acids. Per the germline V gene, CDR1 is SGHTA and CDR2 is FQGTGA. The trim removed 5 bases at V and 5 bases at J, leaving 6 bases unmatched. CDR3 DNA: TGTGCCAGCAGCCACGGACAGGTAAACAATGAGCAGTTCTTC. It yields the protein CASSHGQVNNEQFF.

In DNA, the CDR3 is TGTGCCAGCAGGAACGACCCTAGCTGGTACAATGAGCAGTTCTTC. It encodes CASRNDPSWYNEQFF. The rearrangement links TRBV6-6 to TRBJ2-1; D is possibly TRBD2 (5 bases). Germline values: CDR1 MNHNY, CDR2 SVGAGI (reference sequence). V lost 6 bases and J 4 bases, leaving 16 bases between the germline ends. The CDR3 is 15 amino acids.

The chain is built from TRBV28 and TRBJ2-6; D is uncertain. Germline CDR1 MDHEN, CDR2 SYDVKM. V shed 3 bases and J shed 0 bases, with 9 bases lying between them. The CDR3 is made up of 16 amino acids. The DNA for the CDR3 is TGTGCCAGCAGTTTCATCAGGAGCTCTGGGGCCAACGTCCTGACTTTC. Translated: CASSFIRSSGANVLTF.

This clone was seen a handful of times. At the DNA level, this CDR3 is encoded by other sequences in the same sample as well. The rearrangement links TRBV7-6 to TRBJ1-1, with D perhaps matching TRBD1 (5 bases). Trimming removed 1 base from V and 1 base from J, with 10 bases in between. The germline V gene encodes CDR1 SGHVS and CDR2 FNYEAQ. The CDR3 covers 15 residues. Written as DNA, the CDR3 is TGTGCCAGCAGCTTAGACCGGACAACGAACACTGAAGCTTTCTTT. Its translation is CASSLDRTTNTEAFF.

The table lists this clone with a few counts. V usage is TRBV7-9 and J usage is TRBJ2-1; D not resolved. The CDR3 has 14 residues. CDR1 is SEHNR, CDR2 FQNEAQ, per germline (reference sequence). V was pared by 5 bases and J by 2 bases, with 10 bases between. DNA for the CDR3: TGTGCCAGCAGCCCCCGGGCCCCCTACAATGAGCAGTTCTTC. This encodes CASSPRAPYNEQFF.

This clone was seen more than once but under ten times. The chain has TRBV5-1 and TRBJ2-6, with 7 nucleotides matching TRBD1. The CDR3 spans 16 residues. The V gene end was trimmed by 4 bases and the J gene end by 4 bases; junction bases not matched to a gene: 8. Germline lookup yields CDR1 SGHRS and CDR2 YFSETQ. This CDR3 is CASSMRQGTGANVLTF. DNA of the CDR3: TGCGCCAGCAGCATGCGACAGGGCACCGGGGCCAACGTCCTGACTTTC.

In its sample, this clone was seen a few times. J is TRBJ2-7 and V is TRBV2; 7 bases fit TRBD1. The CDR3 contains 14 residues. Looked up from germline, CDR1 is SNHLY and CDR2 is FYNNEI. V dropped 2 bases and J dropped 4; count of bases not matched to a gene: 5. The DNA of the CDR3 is TGTGCCAGCAGTGAACAGGGGGAAGGATACGAGCAGTACTTC. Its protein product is CASSEQGEGYEQYF. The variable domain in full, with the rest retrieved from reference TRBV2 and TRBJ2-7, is EPEVTQTPSHQVTQMGQEVILRCVPISNHLYFYWYRQILGQKVEFLVSFYNNEISEKSEIFDDQFSVERPDGSNFTLKIRSTKLEDSAMYFCASSEQGEGYEQYFGPGTRLTVT.

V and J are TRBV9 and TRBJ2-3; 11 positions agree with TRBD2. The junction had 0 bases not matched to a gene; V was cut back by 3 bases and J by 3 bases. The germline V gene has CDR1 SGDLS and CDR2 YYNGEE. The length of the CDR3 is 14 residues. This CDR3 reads CASSGLAGTDTQYF. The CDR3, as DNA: TGTGCCAGCAGCGGACTAGCGGGAACAGATACGCAGTATTTT.

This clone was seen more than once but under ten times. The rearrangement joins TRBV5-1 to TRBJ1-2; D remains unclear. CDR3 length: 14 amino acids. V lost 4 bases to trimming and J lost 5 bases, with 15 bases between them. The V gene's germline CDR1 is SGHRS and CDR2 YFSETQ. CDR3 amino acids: CASSLLWDAYGYTF. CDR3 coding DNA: TGCGCCAGCAGCCTGCTATGGGATGCATATGGCTACACCTTC.

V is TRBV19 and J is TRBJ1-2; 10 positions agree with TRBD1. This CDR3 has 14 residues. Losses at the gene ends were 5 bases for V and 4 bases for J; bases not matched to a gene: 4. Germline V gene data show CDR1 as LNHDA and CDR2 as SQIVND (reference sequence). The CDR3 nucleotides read TGTGCCAGTAGTTCAAGGGACAGGGGCTATGGCTACACCTTC. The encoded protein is CASSSRDRGYGYTF.

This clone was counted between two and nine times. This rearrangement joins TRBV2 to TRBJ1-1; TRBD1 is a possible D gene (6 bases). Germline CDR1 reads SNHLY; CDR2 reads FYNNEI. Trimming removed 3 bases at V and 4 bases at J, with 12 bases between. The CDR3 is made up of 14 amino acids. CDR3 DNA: TGTGCCAGCAGTGAGGCAGGGGAGGGCACTGAAGCTTTCTTT. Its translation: CASSEAGEGTEAFF.

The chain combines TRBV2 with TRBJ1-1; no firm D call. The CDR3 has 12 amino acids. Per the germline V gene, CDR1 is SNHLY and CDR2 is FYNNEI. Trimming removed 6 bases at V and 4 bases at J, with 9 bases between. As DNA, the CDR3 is TGTGCCAGCAGCTTCTCCGGCACTGAAGCTTTCTTT. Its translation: CASSFSGTEAFF.

CDR3 sequence: CASSDELQGGGGYTF. Here the CDR3 DNA reads TGTGCCAGCAGTGACGAGCTCCAGGGGGGAGGTGGCTACACCTTC. The V gene is TRBV25-1, the J gene TRBJ1-2, with 7 nucleotides matching TRBD1. Germline V gene data show CDR1 as MGHDK and CDR2 as SYGVNS. This CDR3 has 15 residues. The ends lost 3 bases at V and 7 bases at J; junction bases unmatched: 11.

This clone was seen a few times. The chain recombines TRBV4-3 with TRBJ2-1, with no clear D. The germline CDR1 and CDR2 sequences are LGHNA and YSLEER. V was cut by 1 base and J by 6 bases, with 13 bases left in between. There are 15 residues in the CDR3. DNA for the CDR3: TGCGCCAGCAGCCAAGGGGTCAGGCTAGGCAATGAGCAGTTCTTC. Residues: CASSQGVRLGNEQFF.